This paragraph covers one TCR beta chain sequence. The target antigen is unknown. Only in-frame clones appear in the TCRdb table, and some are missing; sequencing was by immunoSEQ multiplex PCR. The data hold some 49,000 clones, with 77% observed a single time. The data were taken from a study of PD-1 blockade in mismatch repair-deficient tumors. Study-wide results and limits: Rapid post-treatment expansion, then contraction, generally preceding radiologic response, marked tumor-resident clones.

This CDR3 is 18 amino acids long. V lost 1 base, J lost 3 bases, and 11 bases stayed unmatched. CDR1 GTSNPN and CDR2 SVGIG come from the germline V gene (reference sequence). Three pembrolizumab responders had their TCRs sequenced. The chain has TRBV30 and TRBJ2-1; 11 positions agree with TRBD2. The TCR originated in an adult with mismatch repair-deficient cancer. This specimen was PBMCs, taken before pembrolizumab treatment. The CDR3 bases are TGTGCCTGGAGTGATGGGCTAGCGGGGGGTTCGGTCTACAATGAGCAGTTCTTC. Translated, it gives CAWSDGLAGGSVYNEQFF. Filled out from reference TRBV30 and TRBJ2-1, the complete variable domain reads SQTIHQWPATLVQPVGSPLSLECTVEGTSNPNLYWYRQAAGRGLQLLFYSVGIGQISSEVPQNLSASRPQDRQFILSSKKLLLSDSGFYLCAWSDGLAGGSVYNEQFFGPGTRLTVL.